A single sample gave rise to the 6 T cell receptor beta chains below, sequenced in a study of CD8+CD57+ T cells in acquired aplastic anemia. It was genomic DNA that served as the template for profiling TCR beta VDJ and CDR3. In TCRdb, the reads were re-called with MiXCR into one record per CDR3 protein. The sample lists about 40,000 distinct CDR3 sequences, approximately 67% occurring once. Sequenced input: sorted CD4+, CD8+, or CD8+CD57+ T cells (not recorded which) from PBMCs. These receptors were obtained from a human donor in good health, serving as a control.

This sequence joins TRBV25-1 and TRBJ2-2, with 16 positions matching TRBD2. The germline CDR1 and CDR2 sequences are MGHDK and SYGVNS. V dropped 9 bases and J dropped 7; count of bases not matched to a gene: 14. The CDR3 runs to 18 residues. The CDR3 DNA is TGTGCCAGTAGTCTTCCGGGACTAGCGGGAGGGGCCGTCGGGGAGCTGTTTTTT. Its protein is CASSLPGLAGGAVGELFF.

The rearrangement links TRBV19 to TRBJ2-1; D unclear. The CDR3 is 13 amino acids. Germline V gives CDR1 LNHDA, CDR2 SQIVND (reference sequence). V was shortened by 9 bases and J by 5 bases, with 14 bases between the two germline ends. The CDR3 loop reads CASSLARDNEQFF. The CDR3 region has the DNA TGTGCCAGCAGCTTGGCACGGGACAATGAGCAGTTCTTC.

The chain combines TRBV7-3 with TRBJ2-2; D ambiguous. Germline loops: CDR1 SGHTA, CDR2 FQGTGA. Between the trimmed V and J ends, which lost 8 bases and 3 bases, there was a span of 10 bases. The CDR3 spans 13 residues. CDR3 bases: TGTGCCAGCGGGAACTCCTACACCGGGGAGCTGTTTTTT. It encodes CASGNSYTGELFF.

V is TRBV9 and J is TRBJ1-1; the D is unclear. The germline CDR1 and CDR2 sequences are SGDLS and YYNGEE. Trimming stripped 3 bases from V and 2 bases from J, with 8 bases between. The CDR3 contains 13 residues. In DNA form, the CDR3 reads TGTGCCAGCAGCGCGACAAGTAACACTGAAGCTTTCTTT. Translating it yields CASSATSNTEAFF.

This chain uses TRBV5-4 with TRBJ2-5, with a tentative D call TRBD1 (5 bases). The V gene lost 1 base and the J gene lost 2 bases, with 15 bases spanning the gap. CDR3 length: 16 residues. Germline V gene lookup returns CDR1 SGHNT and CDR2 YYREEE (reference sequence). The CDR3 reads CASSLSTSGPQETQYF. Here the CDR3 DNA reads TGTGCCAGCAGCTTGTCAACATCAGGGCCTCAAGAGACCCAGTACTTC.

The V and J genes are TRBV7-6 and TRBJ1-1; D ambiguous. The CDR3 runs to 14 residues. V was clipped by 5 bases and J by 0 bases, with 10 bases between them. CDR1 and CDR2 (germline): SGHVS, FNYEAQ. This chain's CDR3 is CASSPARMNTEAFF. CDR3 sequence (DNA): TGTGCCAGCAGCCCGGCGAGGATGAACACTGAAGCTTTCTTT.